Presented here are 15 T cell receptor beta chains from one specimen sequenced in a study of CD8 T cells in ankylosing spondylitis. From the 5' RACE reads, TCRdb called clonotypes with MiXCR, one entry per CDR3 protein. Among hundreds of thousands of distinct CDR3 sequences, 10% to 15% were seen once, and the ten largest hold under 0.6%. Study-wide points: Seemingly characteristic of ankylosing spondylitis blood was a TCR beta motif consisting of about 8 highly homologous variants.

Their recognized antigens are unknown. The sequencing sample was made of blood, either unsorted or a sorted T cell fraction (not recorded which). These receptors were collected from a male donor with ankylosing spondylitis.

The rearrangement links TRBV9 to TRBJ1-3, with TRBD1 as a possible D gene (5 bases). From germline, CDR1 is SGDLS and CDR2 YYNGEE. The CDR3 has 15 amino acids. V lost 2 bases and J 0 bases, leaving 9 bases between the germline ends. The CDR3 loop is CASSVTGDSGNTIYF. CDR3 nucleotides: TGTGCCAGCAGCGTTACAGGAGACTCTGGAAACACCATATATTTT.

The CDR3 DNA reads TGTGCCAGCAGCCAACGCCCGGGAGAGTACTACAATGAGCAGTTCTTC. Translating gives CASSQRPGEYYNEQFF. The chain has TRBV7-9 and TRBJ2-1; D is possibly TRBD2 (6 bases). Looked up from germline, CDR1 is SEHNR and CDR2 is FQNEAQ (reference sequence). This CDR3 has 16 residues. With 5 bases removed from V and 3 bases from J, the gap between germline ends came to 17 bases.

This clonotype was counted only a few times. The chain joins TRBV24-1 to TRBJ2-1, with 7 bases matching TRBD2. Germline values: CDR1 KGHDR, CDR2 SFDVKD. Trimming at V came to 4 bases and at J to 3 bases, leaving 5 bases not matched to a gene. The CDR3 covers 15 residues. Here the CDR3 reads CATSEVGGSYNEQFF. The CDR3 coding sequence is TGTGCCACCAGTGAGGTGGGCGGGAGCTACAATGAGCAGTTCTTC.

This clonotype appeared a few times. The chain links TRBV4-3 to TRBJ2-1, with D possibly called TRBD1 or TRBD2 (5 bases each). Trimming removed 4 bases at V and 4 bases at J, with 14 bases between. The CDR3 covers 15 residues. Germline assignment: CDR1 LGHNA and CDR2 YSLEER. CDR3 sequence (DNA): TGCGCCAGCAGCCTTCGTGGGACGCAATACAATGAGCAGTTCTTC. Translation gives CASSLRGTQYNEQFF.

This clonotype was seen ten or more times. The chain carries TRBV5-5 and TRBJ1-2; 8 bases are shared with TRBD1. The junction had 9 bases not matched to a gene; V was cut back by 4 bases and J by 4 bases. CDR3 length: 15 amino acids. From germline, CDR1 is SGHKS and CDR2 YYEKEE (reference sequence). CDR3 sequence: CASSPRTGYRYGYTF. The DNA for the CDR3 is TGTGCCAGCAGCCCTAGGACAGGGTACCGCTATGGCTACACCTTC.

This clonotype was observed at least ten times. J is TRBJ2-2 and V is TRBV6-2 or TRBV6-3, with D possibly called TRBD1 or TRBD2 (5 bases each). Germline values: CDR1 MNHEY, CDR2 SVGEGT. Trimming shortened V by 8 bases and J by 7 bases, and 17 bases separated the two germline ends. The CDR3 loop spans 14 amino acids. The CDR3 nucleotides are TGTGCCAGCTCCGGGGCCGCCTCCATCGGGGAGCTGTTTTTT. Its protein product is CASSGAASIGELFF.

The chain combines TRBV12-3 or TRBV12-4 with TRBJ1-6; D ambiguous. The CDR3 sequence is 15 residues long. V was clipped by 2 bases and J by 7 bases, with 12 bases between them. CDR3 sequence (DNA): TGTGCCAGCAGTTTACTAGGGAGGTCAAATTCACCCCTCCACTTT. As protein: CASSLLGRSNSPLHF.

This chain links TRBV5-5 with TRBJ1-4, with 8 bases aligning to TRBD1. The CDR3 runs 14 residues. Germline V CDR1 and CDR2: SGHKS, YYEKEE (reference sequence). Germline trimming cut 5 bases from V and 0 bases from J; bases unmatched to any gene: 0. CDR3 in amino acids: CASRQGATNEKLFF. In nucleotides, the CDR3 is TGTGCCAGCAGACAGGGGGCAACTAATGAAAAACTGTTTTTT.

This clonotype was observed at least ten times. The chain couples TRBV11-2 to TRBJ2-5, with D possibly TRBD2 on 5 matching bases. Judging by the DNA end, TRBJ2-3 fits better; the J call may be wrong. Germline assignment: CDR1 SGHAT and CDR2 FQNNGV. The CDR3 is made up of 12 amino acids. Here the CDR3 reads CASSFWGETQYF. The CDR3 nucleotides read TGTGCCAGCAGCTTTTGGGGAGAGACGCAGTATTTT.

This clonotype was seen only a few times. This chain links TRBV10-3 with TRBJ1-2; TRBD1 might be the D (6 bases). Germline lookup yields CDR1 ENHRY and CDR2 SYGVKD. Between the trimmed V and J ends, which lost 0 bases and 2 bases, there was a span of 10 bases. CDR3 size: 15 residues. The CDR3 sequence: CAISESRGKNYGYTF. CDR3 nucleotides: TGTGCCATCAGTGAGTCGAGGGGGAAAAACTATGGCTACACCTTC.

The chain links TRBV9 to TRBJ2-1; 7 positions match TRBD1. The CDR3 is 15 amino acids. The germline CDR1 and CDR2 sequences are SGDLS and YYNGEE. J lost 8 bases, V lost 3 bases, and 11 bases had no gene match. The CDR3 loop is CASSAHPGTADEQFF. The CDR3 nucleotides read TGTGCCAGCAGCGCTCATCCCGGGACAGCTGATGAGCAGTTCTTC.

The CDR3 DNA sequence: TGTGCCAGCAGTTCCAACAGGGTGGGCAATGAGCAGTTCTTC. Amino acids: CASSSNRVGNEQFF. The chain links TRBV6-5 to TRBJ2-1; weak D call: TRBD1 (6 bases). Germline V lookup: CDR1 MNHEY, CDR2 SVGAGI. The CDR3 contains 14 residues. V gave up 4 bases and J gave up 6 bases, with 13 bases separating them.

This chain uses TRBV10-3 with TRBJ2-1; D gene uncertain. The CDR3 totals 11 residues. Looked up from germline, CDR1 is ENHRY and CDR2 is SYGVKD. Trimming pared 2 bases from V and 10 bases from J, leaving 6 bases between. The CDR3 DNA is TGTGCCATCAGTGAGCGATGGGAGCAGTTCTTC. Translating gives CAISERWEQFF.

The chain employs TRBV20-1 and TRBJ2-7; D is possibly TRBD1 or TRBD2 (6 bases each). The CDR3 spans 13 residues. V lost 5 bases and J 7 bases, leaving 18 bases between the germline ends. In germline, CDR1 is DFQATT, CDR2 SNEGSKA (reference sequence). CDR3: CSAPLMGGQEQYF. DNA for the CDR3: TGCAGTGCTCCGCTTATGGGGGGCCAAGAGCAGTACTTC.

A few counts support this clonotype. This chain links TRBV3-1 with TRBJ2-3; D remains unclear. The CDR3 loop spans 16 amino acids. The V and J ends lost 0 bases and 6 bases respectively, with 16 bases between them. CDR1 LGHDT and CDR2 YNNKEL come from the germline V gene (reference sequence). CDR3 bases: TGTGCCAGCAGCCAAGAAGGGCTGAACCCCAGGGATACGCAGTATTTT. The encoded protein is CASSQEGLNPRDTQYF.